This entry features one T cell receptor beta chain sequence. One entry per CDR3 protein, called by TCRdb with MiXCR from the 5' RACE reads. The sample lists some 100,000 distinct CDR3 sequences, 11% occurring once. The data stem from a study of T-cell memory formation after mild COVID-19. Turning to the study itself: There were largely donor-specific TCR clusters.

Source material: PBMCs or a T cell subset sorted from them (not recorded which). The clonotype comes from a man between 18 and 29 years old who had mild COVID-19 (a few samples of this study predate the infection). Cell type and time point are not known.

The DNA for the CDR3 is TGTGCCATCAGTGAGCCGACAGGGCCCTGGGATTCACCCCTCCACTTT. It codes for CAISEPTGPWDSPLHF. The chain is built from TRBV10-3 and TRBJ1-6; the match to TRBD1 covers 7 bases. The germline CDR1 and CDR2 sequences are ENHRY and SYGVKD. The ends lost 2 bases at V and 8 bases at J; junction bases unmatched: 9. The CDR3 totals 16 residues.